The T cell receptor (beta chain) described here comes from a study of T-cell reconstitution after alpha-beta-depleted transplantation in children. Researchers prepared the TCRbeta library using unique molecular identifiers, the study reports. One entry per CDR3 protein, called by TCRdb with MiXCR from the PCR reads. The data show 450,000 to 550,000 distinct CDR3 sequences, about an eighth seen once. At least ten counts were recorded for this clonotype. Trimming stripped 4 bases from V and 6 bases from J, with 20 bases between. CDR1 and CDR2 (germline): SGHKS, YYEKEE (reference sequence). The CDR3 sequence is 15 residues long.

The material sequenced was PBMCs, mostly from graft donor cells, taken 180 days after TCRalphabeta/CD19-depleted stem cell transplant. The sequence was obtained from a female patient aged 2-10 years who had a stem cell transplant for aplastic anemia, so the T cells may come from the graft donor. The rearrangement uses TRBV5-5 and TRBJ2-7; no clear D gene. CDR3 in amino acids: CASSLPVQVPFEQYF. CDR3 bases: TGTGCCAGCAGCCTCCCGGTTCAGGTTCCTTTCGAGCAGTACTTC.